One TCR beta chain is described in this entry. What it recognizes is unknown. CDR3 size: 14 residues. Germline V gene lookup returns CDR1 KGHSH and CDR2 LQKENI. Trimming shortened V by 4 bases and J by 0 bases, and 9 bases separated the two germline ends. This sample was taken from a study of T cell responses to AZD1222 COVID-19 vaccine. Findings and limits, study-wide: It was only after the peak T cell response that any repertoires were sampled. In a largely white British group with more females than males, clonal diversity was possibly underestimated.

This table comes from immunoSEQ multiplex PCR, and its TCRdb copy is limited to in-frame clones, with some not included. The repertoire consists of 85,000 to 100,000 clones, with roughly 91% occurring once and the leading ten covering around 4%. The receptor's source is an adult in good health. The chain joins TRBV18 to TRBJ1-1; D is unclear. Sample: peripheral blood, taken on day 0 of AZD1222 vaccination. The DNA for the CDR3 is TGTGCCAGCTCACAGAGCCAGGTGAACACTGAAGCTTTCTTT. Translation: CASSQSQVNTEAFF.